Included here is one TCR beta chain sequence, with context. Repertoires were generated with immunoSEQ multiplex PCR, while TCRdb's copy carries only in-frame clones and drops some. The sample lists about 29,000 clones, 70% to 80% occurring once. This sample stems from a study of sequential checkpoint blockade in melanoma. This sample's treatment: randomized to nivolumab then ipilimumab (arm A) or the reverse (arm B). From thawed PBMCs, live CD3+CD8+ cells negative for CD19 and CD56 were sorted. There are 15 residues in the CDR3. Germline CDR1 reads MNHNY; CDR2 reads SVGAGI (reference sequence). Germline trimming cut 6 bases from V and 9 bases from J; bases unmatched to any gene: 9.

The sample consisted of CD8+ T cells sorted from blood (inferred from file names), taken from a patient given nivolumab and ipilimumab in sequence. This sequence originates from a human donor with melanoma. V and J are TRBV6-6 and TRBJ2-1; 12 nucleotides match TRBD1. This CDR3 reads CASSDLGTGGSEQFF. The CDR3 DNA reads TGTGCCAGCAGCGATCTCGGGACAGGGGGCAGTGAGCAGTTCTTC.